Presented here are 10 T cell receptor beta chains from one specimen sequenced in a study of T cell responses to AZD1222 COVID-19 vaccine. Assay used: immunoSEQ multiplex PCR; TCRdb lists only in-frame clones, some missing. The repertoire has roughly 130,000 clones, around 83% of them found once; the top ten carry more than 10%. The sample was peripheral blood, taken on day 0 of AZD1222 vaccination. All receptors derive from an adult in good health.

The chain joins TRBV6-5 to TRBJ1-1, with 7 bases identical to TRBD1. Germline CDR1 MNHEY, CDR2 SVGAGI. The CDR3 has 15 amino acids. The V segment lost 4 bases and the J segment 1 base; nucleotides outside the gene matches: 6. The CDR3 here is CASSSPTGRNTEAFF. The CDR3 nucleotides are TGTGCCAGCAGTTCCCCGACAGGGAGGAACACTGAAGCTTTCTTT.

The V and J genes are TRBV7-3 and TRBJ1-1; TRBD1 might be the D (5 bases). Between the trimmed V and J ends, which lost 2 bases and 5 bases, there was a span of 12 bases. CDR3 size: 14 residues. Per germline, CDR1 SGHTA and CDR2 FQGTGA. DNA of the CDR3: TGTGCCAGCAGCTTATTTCAGGGTGAGACTGAAGCTTTCTTT. Encoded protein: CASSLFQGETEAFF.

The chain links TRBV6-1 to TRBJ2-7; tentative D call: TRBD2 (5 bases). CDR3 length: 14 amino acids. V was clipped by 0 bases and J by 2 bases, with 8 bases between them. Germline CDR1 reads MNHNS; CDR2 reads SASEGT. DNA of the CDR3: TGTGCCAGCAGTGAAGCGGGAGAGGCCTACGAGCAGTACTTC. Amino acids: CASSEAGEAYEQYF.

The chain links TRBV24-1 to TRBJ1-2; maybe TRBD1 (5 bases). The germline V gene has CDR1 KGHDR and CDR2 SFDVKD. The CDR3 totals 12 residues. Trimming stripped 6 bases from V and 10 bases from J, with 14 bases between. The CDR3 nucleotides are TGTGCCACCAGTAGGGGCCCGACGACCTACACCTTC. Protein sequence: CATSRGPTTYTF.

This clone was seen a single time. The chain joins TRBV13 to TRBJ1-1; D gene unclear. The CDR3 has 14 residues. CDR1 and CDR2 (germline): PRHDT, FYEKMQ (reference sequence). V shed 7 bases and J shed 0 bases, with 12 bases lying between them. The CDR3 loop is CASTQTGMNTEAFF. CDR3 DNA sequence: TGTGCCAGCACTCAGACCGGAATGAACACTGAAGCTTTCTTT.

This clone was counted a single time. The CDR3 here is CASSTGQGGETQYF. The CDR3 DNA reads as TGCGCCAGCAGCACCGGACAGGGAGGTGAGACCCAGTACTTC. The chain couples TRBV5-1 to TRBJ2-5, with 8 bases aligning to TRBD1. Germline CDR1 and CDR2: SGHRS and YFSETQ. CDR3 size: 14 residues. J lost 5 bases, V lost 4 bases, and 7 bases had no gene match.

The V and J genes are TRBV7-3 and TRBJ1-2; D possibly corresponds to TRBD1 (5 bases). CDR3 size: 15 residues. From germline, CDR1 is SGHTA and CDR2 FQGTGA. The V and J ends lost 0 bases and 8 bases respectively, with 16 bases between them. The CDR3 DNA sequence: TGTGCCAGCAGCTTAACAGGGAGGGGACGAGACGGCTACACCTTC. Translating it yields CASSLTGRGRDGYTF.

The V and J genes are TRBV7-6 and TRBJ2-5, with TRBD1 matching 8 bases. The CDR3 spans 18 residues. Germline lookup yields CDR1 SGHVS and CDR2 FNYEAQ. V was clipped by 3 bases and J by 0 bases; unmatched bases: 12. The CDR3 DNA reads TGTGCCAGCAGCTTTCCCGGGACAGGCGAACCGTACCAAGAGACCCAGTACTTC. It is translated as CASSFPGTGEPYQETQYF.

This clone appeared a single time. The chain is built from TRBV7-2 and TRBJ2-1, with 14 bases lining up with TRBD2. V trimming: 5 bases; J trimming: 9 bases; junction bases outside the gene matches: 3. The CDR3 is made up of 14 amino acids. Germline V gene data show CDR1 as SGHTA and CDR2 as FQGNSA. The DNA for the CDR3 is TGTGCCAGCAGCCCCGGACTAGCGGGGGGTGAGCAGTTCTTC. The encoded protein is CASSPGLAGGEQFF.

The V and J genes are TRBV5-1 and TRBJ2-1; D gene uncertain. Deletions cut 0 bases from V and 10 bases from J, with 8 bases between. This CDR3 spans 12 amino acids. CDR1 and CDR2 (germline): SGHRS, YFSETQ. CDR3 sequence reads: CASSLDRGEQFF. DNA for the CDR3: TGCGCCAGCAGCTTGGATCGTGGGGAGCAGTTCTTC.